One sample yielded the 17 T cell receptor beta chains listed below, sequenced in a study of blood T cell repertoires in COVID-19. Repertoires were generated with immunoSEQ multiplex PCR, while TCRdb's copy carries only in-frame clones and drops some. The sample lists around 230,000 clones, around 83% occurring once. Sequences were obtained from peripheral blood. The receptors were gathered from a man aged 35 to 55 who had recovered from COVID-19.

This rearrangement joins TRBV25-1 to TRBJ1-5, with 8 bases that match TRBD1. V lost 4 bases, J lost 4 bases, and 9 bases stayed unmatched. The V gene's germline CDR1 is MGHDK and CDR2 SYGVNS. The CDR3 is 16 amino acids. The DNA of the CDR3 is TGTGCCAGCAGTGGGGAAGGGACAGGCCGAAATCAGCCCCAGCATTTT. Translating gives CASSGEGTGRNQPQHF.

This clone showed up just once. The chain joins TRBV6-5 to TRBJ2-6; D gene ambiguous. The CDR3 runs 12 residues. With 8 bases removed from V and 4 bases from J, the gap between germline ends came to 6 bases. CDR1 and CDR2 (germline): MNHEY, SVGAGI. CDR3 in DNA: TGTGCCAGCCGAGGCGGGGCCAACGTCCTGACTTTC. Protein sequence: CASRGGANVLTF.

The chain's CDR3 is CASSLGRNNEQFF. The CDR3 DNA reads as TGTGCCAGCAGCTTAGGCAGGAACAATGAGCAGTTCTTC. The chain couples TRBV7-8 to TRBJ2-1; no definite D call. Germline V CDR1 and CDR2: SGHVS, FQNEAQ. The CDR3 is 13 residues long. Between the trimmed V and J ends, which lost 1 base and 5 bases, there was a span of 6 bases.

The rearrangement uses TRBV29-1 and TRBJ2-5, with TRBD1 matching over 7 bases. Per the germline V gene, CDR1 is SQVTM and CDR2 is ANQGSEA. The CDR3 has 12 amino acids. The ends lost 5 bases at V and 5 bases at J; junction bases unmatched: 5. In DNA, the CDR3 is TGCAGCGTTCAGGGGGAAACGGAGACCCAGTACTTC. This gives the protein CSVQGETETQYF.

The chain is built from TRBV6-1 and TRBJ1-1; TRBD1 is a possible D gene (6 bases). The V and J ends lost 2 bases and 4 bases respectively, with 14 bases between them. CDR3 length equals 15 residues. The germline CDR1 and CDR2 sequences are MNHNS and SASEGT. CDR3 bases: TGTGCCAGCAGTGAATTGGGGACATTTCTCACTGAAGCTTTCTTT. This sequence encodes CASSELGTFLTEAFF.

CDR3 protein: CATSDSPGQGGKETQYF. CDR3 coding DNA: TGTGCCACCAGTGATTCACCGGGACAGGGGGGAAAAGAGACCCAGTACTTC. The V call is TRBV24-1, the J call TRBJ2-5, with 11 positions matching TRBD1. The germline V gene encodes CDR1 KGHDR and CDR2 SFDVKD. Trimming cost V 2 bases and J 3 bases; bases outside gene matches: 7. The CDR3 has 17 amino acids.

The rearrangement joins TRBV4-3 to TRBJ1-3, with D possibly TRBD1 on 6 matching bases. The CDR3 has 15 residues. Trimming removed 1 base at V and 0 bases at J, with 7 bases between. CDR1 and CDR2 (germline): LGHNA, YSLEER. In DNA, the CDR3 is TGCGCCAGCAGCCAAGGGGACATCTCTGGAAACACCATATATTTT. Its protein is CASSQGDISGNTIYF.

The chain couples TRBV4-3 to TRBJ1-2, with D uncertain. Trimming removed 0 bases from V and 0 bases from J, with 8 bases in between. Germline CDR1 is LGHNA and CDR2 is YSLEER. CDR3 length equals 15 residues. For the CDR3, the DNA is TGCGCCAGCAGCCAAGATACGCGGGCTAACTATGGCTACACCTTC. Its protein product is CASSQDTRANYGYTF.

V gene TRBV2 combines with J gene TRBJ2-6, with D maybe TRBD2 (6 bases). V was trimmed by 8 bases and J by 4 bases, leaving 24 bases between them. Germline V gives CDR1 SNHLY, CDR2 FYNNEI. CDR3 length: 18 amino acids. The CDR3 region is CASVPGGLPLMGANVLTF. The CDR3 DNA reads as TGTGCCAGCGTCCCCGGGGGTCTTCCTTTAATGGGGGCCAACGTCCTGACTTTC.

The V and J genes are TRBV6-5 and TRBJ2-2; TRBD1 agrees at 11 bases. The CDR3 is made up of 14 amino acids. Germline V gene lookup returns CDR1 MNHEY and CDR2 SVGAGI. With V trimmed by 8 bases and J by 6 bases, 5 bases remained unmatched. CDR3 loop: CASQGTGGAGELFF. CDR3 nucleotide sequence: TGTGCCAGCCAAGGGACAGGGGGAGCCGGGGAGCTGTTTTTT.

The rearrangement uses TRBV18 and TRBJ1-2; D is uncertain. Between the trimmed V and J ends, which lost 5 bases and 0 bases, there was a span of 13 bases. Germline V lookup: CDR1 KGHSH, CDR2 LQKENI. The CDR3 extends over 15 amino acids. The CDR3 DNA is TGTGCCAGCTCATTGGGCCCGTACGCTAACTATGGCTACACCTTC. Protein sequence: CASSLGPYANYGYTF.

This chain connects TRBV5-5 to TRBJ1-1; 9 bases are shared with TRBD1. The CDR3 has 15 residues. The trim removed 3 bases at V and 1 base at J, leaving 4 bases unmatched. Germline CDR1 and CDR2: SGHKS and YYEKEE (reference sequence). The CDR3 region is CASSSKTGGNTEAFF. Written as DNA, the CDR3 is TGTGCCAGCAGCTCCAAGACAGGGGGGAACACTGAAGCTTTCTTT.

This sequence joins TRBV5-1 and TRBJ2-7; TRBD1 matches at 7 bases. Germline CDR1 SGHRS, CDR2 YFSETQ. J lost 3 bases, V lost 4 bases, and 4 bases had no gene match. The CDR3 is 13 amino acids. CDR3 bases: TGCGCCAGCAGCCCGACAGGGAGCTACGAGCAGTACTTC. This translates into CASSPTGSYEQYF.

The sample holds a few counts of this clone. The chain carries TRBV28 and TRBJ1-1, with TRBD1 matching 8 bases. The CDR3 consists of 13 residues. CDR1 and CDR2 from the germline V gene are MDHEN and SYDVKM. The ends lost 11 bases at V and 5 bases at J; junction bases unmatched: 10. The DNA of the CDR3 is TGTGCCTGGATACCCAGGGGGCGGACTGAAGCTTTCTTT. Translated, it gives CAWIPRGRTEAFF.

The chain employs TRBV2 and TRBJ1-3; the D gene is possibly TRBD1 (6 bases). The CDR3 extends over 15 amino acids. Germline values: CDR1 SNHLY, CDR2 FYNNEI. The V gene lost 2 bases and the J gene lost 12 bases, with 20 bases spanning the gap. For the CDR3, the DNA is TGTGCCAGCAGTGAACCTGGCCGAGGGGGAGGGAGCATATATTTT. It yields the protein CASSEPGRGGGSIYF.

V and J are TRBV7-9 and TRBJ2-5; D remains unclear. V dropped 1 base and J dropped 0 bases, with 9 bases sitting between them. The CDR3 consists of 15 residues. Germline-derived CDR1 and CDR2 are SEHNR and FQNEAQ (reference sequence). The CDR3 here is CASSLVVMYQETQYF. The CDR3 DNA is TGTGCCAGCAGCTTAGTAGTTATGTACCAAGAGACCCAGTACTTC.

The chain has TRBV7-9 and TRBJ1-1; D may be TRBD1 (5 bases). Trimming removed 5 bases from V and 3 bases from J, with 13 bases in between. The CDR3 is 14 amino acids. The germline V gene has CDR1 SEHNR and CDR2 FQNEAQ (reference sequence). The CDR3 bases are TGTGCCAGCAGCGTGCGACAGATGTACACTGAAGCTTTCTTT. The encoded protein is CASSVRQMYTEAFF.